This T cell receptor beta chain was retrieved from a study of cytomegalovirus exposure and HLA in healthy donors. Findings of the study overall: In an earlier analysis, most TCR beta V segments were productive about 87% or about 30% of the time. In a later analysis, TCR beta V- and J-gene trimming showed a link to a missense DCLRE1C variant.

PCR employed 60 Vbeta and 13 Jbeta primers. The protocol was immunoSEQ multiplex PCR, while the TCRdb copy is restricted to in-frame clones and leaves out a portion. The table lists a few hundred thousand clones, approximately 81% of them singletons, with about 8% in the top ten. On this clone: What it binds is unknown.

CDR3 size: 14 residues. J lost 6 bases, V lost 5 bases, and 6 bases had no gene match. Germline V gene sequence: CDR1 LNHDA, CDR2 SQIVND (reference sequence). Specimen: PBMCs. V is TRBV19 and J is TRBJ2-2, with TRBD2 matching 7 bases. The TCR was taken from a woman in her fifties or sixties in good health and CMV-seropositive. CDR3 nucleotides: TGTGCCAGTAGTCGGGGGGACGGGCCCGGGGAGCTGTTTTTT. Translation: CASSRGDGPGELFF. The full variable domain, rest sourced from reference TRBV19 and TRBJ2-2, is DGGITQSPKYLFRKEGQNVTLSCEQNLNHDAMYWYRQDPGQGLRLIYYSQIVNDFQKGDIAEGYSVSREKKESFPLTVTSAQKNPTAFYLCASSRGDGPGELFFGEGSRLTVL.